This T cell receptor (beta chain) was obtained from a study of control samples from healthy donors and cancer patients. The J segment lost 7 bases and the V segment lost 5 bases, leaving 13 bases of the junction unmatched. Germline CDR1 reads PRHDT; CDR2 reads FYEKMQ (reference sequence). This CDR3 has 16 amino acids. Assay used: immunoSEQ multiplex PCR; TCRdb lists only in-frame clones, some missing. This sample has about 22,000 clones, with 65% to 90% found just once. This chain connects TRBV13 to TRBJ2-1, with 8 bases that match TRBD2. This receptor was taken from a man aged 55 to 70 with head and neck cancer. Source material: PBMCs. The CDR3 DNA is TGTGCCAGCAGCCCCCGCCCCCAGCGGGGGAGAAATGAGCAGTTCTTC. The encoded protein is CASSPRPQRGRNEQFF.